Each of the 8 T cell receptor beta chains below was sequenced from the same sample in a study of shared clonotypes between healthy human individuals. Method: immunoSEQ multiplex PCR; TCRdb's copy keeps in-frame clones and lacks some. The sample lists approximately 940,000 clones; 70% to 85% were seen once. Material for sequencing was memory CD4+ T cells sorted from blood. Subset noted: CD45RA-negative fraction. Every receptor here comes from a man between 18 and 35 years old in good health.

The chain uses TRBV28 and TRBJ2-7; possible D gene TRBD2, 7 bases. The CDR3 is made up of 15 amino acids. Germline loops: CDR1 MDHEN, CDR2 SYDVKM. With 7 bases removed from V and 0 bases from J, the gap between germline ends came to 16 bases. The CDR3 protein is CASNDSGDYSYEQYF. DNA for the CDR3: TGTGCCAGCAATGACTCAGGGGACTACTCCTACGAGCAGTACTTC.

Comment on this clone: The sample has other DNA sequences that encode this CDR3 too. The CDR3 sequence is CATSRGRDTQYF. The DNA of the CDR3 is TGTGCCACCAGCAGAGGCCGGGATACGCAGTATTTT. The chain couples TRBV15 to TRBJ2-3, with D unclear. V gave up 1 base and J gave up 6 bases, with 5 bases separating them. The CDR3 is 12 residues long. The V gene's germline CDR1 is LNHNV and CDR2 YYDKDF (reference sequence).

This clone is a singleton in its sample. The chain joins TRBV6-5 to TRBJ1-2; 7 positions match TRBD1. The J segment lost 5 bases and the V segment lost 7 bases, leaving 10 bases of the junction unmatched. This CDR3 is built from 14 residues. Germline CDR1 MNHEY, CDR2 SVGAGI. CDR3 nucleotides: TGTGCCAGCAATGTGTTGGACAGGAATTATGGCTACACCTTC. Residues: CASNVLDRNYGYTF.

For the CDR3, the DNA is TGCGCCAGCAGCCAAGGCCTCACAGGGAACTCCTACGAGCAGTACTTC. Protein product: CASSQGLTGNSYEQYF. The V gene is TRBV4-1, the J gene TRBJ2-7; TRBD1 is a possible D gene (6 bases). The germline V and J ends were trimmed by 1 base and 0 bases, with 13 bases remaining between them. In germline, CDR1 is MGHRA, CDR2 YSYEKL. The CDR3 is 16 residues long.

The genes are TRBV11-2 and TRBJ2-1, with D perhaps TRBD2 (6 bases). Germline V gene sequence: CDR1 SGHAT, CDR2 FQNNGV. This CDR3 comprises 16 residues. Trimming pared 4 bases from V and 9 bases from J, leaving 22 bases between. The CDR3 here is CASSSHLAGWGSEQFF. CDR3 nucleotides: TGTGCCAGCAGCTCCCACCTGGCGGGGTGGGGTAGTGAGCAGTTCTTC. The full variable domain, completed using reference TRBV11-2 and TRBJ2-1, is EAGVAQSPRYKIIEKRQSVAFWCNPISGHATLYWYQQILGQGPKLLIQFQNNGVVDDSQLPKDRFSAERLKGVDSTLKIQPAKLEDSAVYLCASSSHLAGWGSEQFFGPGTRLTVL.

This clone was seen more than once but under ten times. The CDR3 region has the DNA TGCGCCAGCACCCGAGGGACTAGCGGGGGGAGCTTAACAGATACGCAGTATTTT. This translates into CASTRGTSGGSLTDTQYF. V and J are TRBV5-1 and TRBJ2-3, with 15 bases matching TRBD2. Per germline, CDR1 SGHRS and CDR2 YFSETQ. The V and J ends lost 6 bases and 3 bases, in that order; junction bases with no gene match: 11. There are 18 residues in the CDR3. The complete variable domain, with remaining parts taken from reference TRBV5-1 and TRBJ2-3, reads KAGVTQTPRYLIKTRGQQVTLSCSPISGHRSVSWYQQTPGQGLQFLFEYFSETQRNKGNFPGRFSGRQFSNSRSEMNVSTLELGDSALYLCASTRGTSGGSLTDTQYFGPGTRLTVL.

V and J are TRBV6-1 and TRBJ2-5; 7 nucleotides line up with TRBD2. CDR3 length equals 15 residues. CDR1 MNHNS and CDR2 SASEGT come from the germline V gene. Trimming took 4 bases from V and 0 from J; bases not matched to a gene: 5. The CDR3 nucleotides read TGTGCCAGCAGTGTAGCGGGCGGGTACCAAGAGACCCAGTACTTC. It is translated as CASSVAGGYQETQYF.

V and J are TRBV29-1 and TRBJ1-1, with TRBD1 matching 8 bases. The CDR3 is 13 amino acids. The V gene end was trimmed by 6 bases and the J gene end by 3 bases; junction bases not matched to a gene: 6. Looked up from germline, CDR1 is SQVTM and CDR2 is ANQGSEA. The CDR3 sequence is CSVGSGGYTEAFF. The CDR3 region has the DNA TGCAGCGTGGGATCAGGGGGCTACACTGAAGCTTTCTTT.